Listed below are T cell receptor beta chains from one sample, sequenced in a study of cytomegalovirus exposure and HLA in healthy donors. TCRdb keeps only in-frame clones here, not all; method: immunoSEQ multiplex PCR. The table includes fewer than 200,000 clones, less than 90% detected once. Sequencing was done on a sample of PBMCs. The receptor source for this set is a woman aged 45 to 65 in good health and CMV-seropositive. The CDR3 runs from the conserved cysteine through the conserved F or W. The D gene is left open where the match is weak. Only some rows state a clone size, as once, few, many or a class for expanded clones.

V	size	D	J	CDR3	DNA
TRBV20-1	.	TRBD1	TRBJ1-2	CSADRAKGYTF	TGCAGTGCCGACAGGGCAAAGGGCTACACCTTC
TRBV5-1	.	.	TRBJ2-6	CASSLSLSGANVLTF	TGCGCCAGCAGCTTGTCACTCTCTGGGGCCAACGTCCTGACTTTC
TRBV28	.	TRBD2	TRBJ2-2	CASTSGITGELFF	TGTGCCAGCACCAGCGGGATAACCGGGGAGCTGTTTTTT
TRBV2	.	TRBD1	TRBJ2-1	CASLTGDPYNEQFF	TGTGCCAGCTTGACAGGGGACCCCTACAATGAGCAGTTCTTC
TRBV7-2	.	.	TRBJ1-5	CASSLDGNQPQHF	TGTGCCAGCAGCTTGGACGGGAATCAACCCCAGCATTTT
TRBV19	.	TRBD1	TRBJ2-7	CASSNTGGLKYEQYF	TGTGCCAGTAGTAACACAGGGGGTCTTAAATACGAGCAGTACTTC
TRBV9	.	TRBD2	TRBJ2-2	CASSVSGTNTGELFF	TGTGCCAGCAGCGTTAGCGGGACAAACACCGGGGAGCTGTTTTTT
TRBV27	.	.	TRBJ2-3	CASRFEGTDTQYF	TGTGCCAGCAGGTTCGAGGGCACAGATACGCAGTATTTT
TRBV30	few	TRBD1	TRBJ1-6	CAWRPRQGDNSPLHF	TGTGCCTGGAGGCCACGACAGGGAGACAATTCACCCCTCCACTTT
TRBV4-2	.	TRBD2	TRBJ2-7	CASSPWTSYYEQYF	TGTGCCAGCAGCCCGTGGACTAGCTACTACGAGCAGTACTTC
TRBV11-1	.	.	TRBJ2-3	CASSPNRGDTQYF	TGTGCCAGCAGCCCAAACCGAGGTGATACGCAGTATTTT
TRBV6-5	.	.	TRBJ2-3	CASSYAVTGTPDTQYF	TGTGCCAGCAGTTACGCTGTTACGGGGACACCAGATACGCAGTATTTT
TRBV10-1	.	TRBD1	TRBJ2-7	CASSAPRDRSNEQYF	TGCGCCAGCAGTGCGCCCCGGGACAGAAGTAACGAGCAGTACTTC
TRBV4-1	.	.	TRBJ1-5	CASSLIVGAVNQPQHF	TGCGCCAGCAGCCTAATAGTGGGGGCTGTAAATCAGCCCCAGCATTTT
TRBV7-2	.	.	TRBJ2-7	CASSLGSGFYEQYF	TGTGCCAGCAGCTTAGGGTCGGGGTTCTACGAGCAGTACTTC